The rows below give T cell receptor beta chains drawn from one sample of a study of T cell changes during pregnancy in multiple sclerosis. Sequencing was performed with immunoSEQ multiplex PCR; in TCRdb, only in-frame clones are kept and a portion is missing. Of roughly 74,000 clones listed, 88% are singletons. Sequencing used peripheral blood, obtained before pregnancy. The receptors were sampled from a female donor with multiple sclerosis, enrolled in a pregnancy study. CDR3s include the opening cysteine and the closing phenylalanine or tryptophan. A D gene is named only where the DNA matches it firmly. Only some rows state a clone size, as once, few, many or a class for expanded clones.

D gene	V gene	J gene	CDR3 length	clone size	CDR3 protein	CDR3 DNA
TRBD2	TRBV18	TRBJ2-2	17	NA	CASSATGLAGITGELFF	TGTGCCAGCTCAGCAACTGGACTAGCGGGGATCACCGGGGAGCTGTTTTTT
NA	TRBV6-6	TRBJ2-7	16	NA	CASSYSPDTAYYEQYF	TGTGCCAGCAGTTACTCACCGGACACAGCCTATTACGAGCAGTACTTC
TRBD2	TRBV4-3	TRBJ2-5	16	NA	CASSQELAGGQETQYF	TGCGCCAGCAGCCAAGAACTAGCGGGGGGACAAGAGACCCAGTACTTC
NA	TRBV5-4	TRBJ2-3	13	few	CASSWAVEDTQYF	TGTGCCAGCAGCTGGGCAGTGGAAGATACGCAGTATTTT
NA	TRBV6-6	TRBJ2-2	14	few	CASSYEANTGELFF	TGTGCCAGCAGTTACGAGGCGAACACCGGGGAGCTGTTTTTT
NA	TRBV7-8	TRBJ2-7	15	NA	CASSLTDPSLGEQYF	TGTGCCAGCAGCTTAACAGACCCCTCCCTGGGTGAGCAGTACTTC
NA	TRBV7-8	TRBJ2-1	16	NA	CASSDLASISYNEQFF	TGTGCCAGCAGCGACCTAGCGTCCATCTCCTACAATGAGCAGTTCTTC
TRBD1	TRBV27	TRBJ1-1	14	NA	CASNNRGFGTEAFF	TGTGCCAGCAATAACAGGGGTTTTGGGACTGAAGCTTTCTTT
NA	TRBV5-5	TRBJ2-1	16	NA	CASSSGTLSSYNEQFF	TGTGCCAGCAGCTCTGGGACTTTGAGCTCCTACAATGAGCAGTTCTTC
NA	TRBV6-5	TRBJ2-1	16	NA	CASSSLGLGQYNEQFF	TGTGCCAGCAGTTCTCTTGGATTAGGACAGTACAATGAGCAGTTCTTC
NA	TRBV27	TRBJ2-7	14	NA	CASSLDSGAYEQYF	TGTGCCAGCAGTTTGGATAGCGGCGCCTACGAGCAGTACTTC
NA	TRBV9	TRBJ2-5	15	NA	CASSVAPEPQETQYF	TGTGCCAGCAGCGTAGCTCCGGAGCCACAAGAGACCCAGTACTTC
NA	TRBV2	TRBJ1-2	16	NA	CASTFCGTCRVDGYTF	TGTGCCAGCACCTTTTGTGGGACTTGCCGGGTAGATGGCTACACCTTC